The clone carrying this T cell receptor (beta chain) was seen a handful of times. The antigen remains unidentified. The data derive from a study of response to subunit inactivated influenza vaccine. Study-level results: Authors suggested each seasonal flu vaccination may recruit only limited numbers of new T cells.

This CDR3 is built from 15 residues. CDR1 SGHRS and CDR2 YFSETQ come from the germline V gene. The V and J ends lost 3 bases and 4 bases respectively, with 16 bases between them. One entry per CDR3 protein, called by TCRdb with MiXCR from the RT-PCR reads. The data contain hundreds of thousands of distinct CDR3 sequences, around 25% of them seen just once; the ten biggest clones take up approximately 2%. This chain links TRBV5-1 with TRBJ1-1; D gene unclear. The sequence came from a middle-aged man who received an inactivated influenza vaccine. The sample was CD4+ T cells sorted from PBMCs, taken more than 4 days after vaccination. Written as DNA, the CDR3 is TGCGCCAGCAGCTCGCGGGGTCAAAGGAGCACTGAAGCTTTCTTT. This codes for CASSSRGQRSTEAFF.